This T cell receptor (beta chain) came from a study of OX40 agonist ivuxolimab in advanced cancers. Whole-study results and caveats: With doses of 0.1-3.0 mg/kg, partial responders showed among the lowest clonal expansion.

Germline loops: CDR1 SGHRS, CDR2 YFSETQ. The length of the CDR3 is 15 residues. V lost 2 bases, J lost 4 bases, and 14 bases lay in between. About this clone itself: Its cognate antigen is unknown.

Measured with immunoSEQ multiplex PCR; TCRdb has only the in-frame clones, and not every one. Here the sample spans over 85,000 clones, roughly 89% being singletons. V usage is TRBV5-1 and J usage is TRBJ2-3; D is possibly TRBD1 or TRBD2 (7 bases each). The sample consisted of CD4+ or CD8+ T cells sorted from blood, taken in a trial of the OX40 agonist ivuxolimab. The clonotype comes from an adult with an advanced solid tumor such as melanoma, head and neck, liver or kidney cancer. CDR3 protein: CASSFGRGGPDTQYF. The CDR3 DNA is TGCGCCAGCAGCTTTGGCAGGGGGGGCCCAGATACGCAGTATTTT.